This T cell receptor beta chain was sequenced during a study of siplizumab effects on memory and regulatory T cells. As concerns this clone: As yet, its antigen is unknown.

About 9.5 x 10^4 TCR templates underwent assay in each sample. Profiled with immunoSEQ multiplex PCR; TCRdb holds only in-frame clones, not every one. Found here are approximately 100,000 clones, about 92% of them singletons; the top ten hold around 0.68%. Notes on the study in general: A minor share of alloreactive clones matched unstimulated subsets. No functional test confirmed suppression by proliferating siplizumab-culture Tregs.

CDR3 length equals 15 residues. The V gene lost 2 bases and the J gene lost 7 bases, with 15 bases spanning the gap. Germline lookup yields CDR1 SEHNR and CDR2 FQNEAQ (reference sequence). The rearrangement links TRBV7-9 to TRBJ2-1, with D possibly called TRBD1 or TRBD2 (5 bases each). The receptor was isolated from a human donor in good health. The sample taken for sequencing was Tregs sorted from blood. The DNA of the CDR3 is TGTGCCAGCAGCTTAATAACGGGACGGGTGAATGAGCAGTTCTTC. Translation: CASSLITGRVNEQFF. Filled out from reference TRBV7-9 and TRBJ2-1, the complete variable domain reads DTGVSQNPRHKITKRGQNVTFRCDPISEHNRLYWYRQTLGQGPEFLTYFQNEAQLEKSRLLSDRFSAERPKGSFSTLEIQRTEQGDSAMYLCASSLITGRVNEQFFGPGTRLTVL.